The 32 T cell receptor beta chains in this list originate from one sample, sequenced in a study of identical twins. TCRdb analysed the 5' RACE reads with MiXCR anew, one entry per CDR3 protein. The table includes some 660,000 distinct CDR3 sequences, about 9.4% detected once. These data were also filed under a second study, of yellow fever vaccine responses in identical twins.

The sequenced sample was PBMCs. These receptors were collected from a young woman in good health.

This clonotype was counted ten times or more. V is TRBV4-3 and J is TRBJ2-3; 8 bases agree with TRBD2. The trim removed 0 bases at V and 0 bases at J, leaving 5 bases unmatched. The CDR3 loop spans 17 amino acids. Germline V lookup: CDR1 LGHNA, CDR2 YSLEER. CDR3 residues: CASSQDGLAPSTDTQYF. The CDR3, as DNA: TGCGCCAGCAGCCAAGACGGACTAGCCCCTAGCACAGATACGCAGTATTTT.

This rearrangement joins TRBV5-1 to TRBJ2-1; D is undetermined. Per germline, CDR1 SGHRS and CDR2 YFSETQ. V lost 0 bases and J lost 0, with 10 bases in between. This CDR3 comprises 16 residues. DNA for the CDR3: TGCGCCAGCAGCTTGGGGCTAGAAGGCTCCTACAATGAGCAGTTCTTC. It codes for CASSLGLEGSYNEQFF.

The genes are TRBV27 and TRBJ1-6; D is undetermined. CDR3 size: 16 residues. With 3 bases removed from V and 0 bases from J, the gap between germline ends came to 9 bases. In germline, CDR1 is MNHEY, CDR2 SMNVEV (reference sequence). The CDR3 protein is CASSFHRFSYNSPLHF. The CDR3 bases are TGTGCCAGCAGTTTCCATCGTTTCTCCTATAATTCACCCCTCCACTTT.

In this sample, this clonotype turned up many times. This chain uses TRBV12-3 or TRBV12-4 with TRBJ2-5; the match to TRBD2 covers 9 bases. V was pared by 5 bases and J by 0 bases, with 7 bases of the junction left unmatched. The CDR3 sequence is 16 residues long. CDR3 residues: CASSLLAGAYQETQYF. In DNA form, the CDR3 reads TGTGCCAGCAGTCTTTTAGCGGGGGCCTACCAAGAGACCCAGTACTTC.

As DNA, the CDR3 is TGTGCCAGCAGTTTTAAACAGGGTTTCGTAACAGATACGCAGTATTTT. As protein: CASSFKQGFVTDTQYF. This sequence joins TRBV7-2 and TRBJ2-3; tentatively, D is TRBD1 (6 bases). The germline V gene has CDR1 SGHTA and CDR2 FQGNSA. V shed 6 bases and J shed 3 bases, with 19 bases lying between them. The CDR3 spans 16 residues.

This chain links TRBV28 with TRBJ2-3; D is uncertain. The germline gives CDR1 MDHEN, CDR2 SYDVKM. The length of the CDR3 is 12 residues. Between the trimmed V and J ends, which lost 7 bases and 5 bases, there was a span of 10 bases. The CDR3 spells CASTSGQDTQYF. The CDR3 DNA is TGTGCCAGCACCTCCGGGCAAGATACGCAGTATTTT.

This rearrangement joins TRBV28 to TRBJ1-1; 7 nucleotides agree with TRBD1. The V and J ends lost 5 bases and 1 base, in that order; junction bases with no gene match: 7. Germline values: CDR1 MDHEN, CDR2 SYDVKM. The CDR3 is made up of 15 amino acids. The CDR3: CASSPYRGENTEAFF. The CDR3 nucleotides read TGTGCCAGCAGTCCTTACAGGGGCGAGAACACTGAAGCTTTCTTT.

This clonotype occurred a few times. CDR3 sequence (DNA): TGCAGTGCTAGAGAGCTGGGGACCTACGAGCAGTACTTC. Its protein product is CSARELGTYEQYF. This chain links TRBV20-1 with TRBJ2-7; D ambiguous. V was shortened by 0 bases and J by 2 bases, with 8 bases between the two germline ends. Germline V CDR1 and CDR2: DFQATT, SNEGSKA (reference sequence). This CDR3 has 13 amino acids.

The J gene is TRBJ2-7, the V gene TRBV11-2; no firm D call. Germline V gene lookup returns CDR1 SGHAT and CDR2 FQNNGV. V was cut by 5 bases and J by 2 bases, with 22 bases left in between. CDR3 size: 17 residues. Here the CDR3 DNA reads TGTGCCAGCAGCCCAGCGTCGGCAGGCCGACGACCCTACGAGCAGTACTTC. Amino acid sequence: CASSPASAGRRPYEQYF. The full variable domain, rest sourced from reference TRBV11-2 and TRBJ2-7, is EAGVAQSPRYKIIEKRQSVAFWCNPISGHATLYWYQQILGQGPKLLIQFQNNGVVDDSQLPKDRFSAERLKGVDSTLKIQPAKLEDSAVYLCASSPASAGRRPYEQYFGPGTRLTVT.

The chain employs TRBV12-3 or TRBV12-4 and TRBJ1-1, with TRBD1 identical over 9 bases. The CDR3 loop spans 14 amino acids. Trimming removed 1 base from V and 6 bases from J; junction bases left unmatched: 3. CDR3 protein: CASSLGTGVSEAFF. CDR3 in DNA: TGTGCCAGCAGTTTAGGGACAGGGGTGTCTGAAGCTTTCTTT.

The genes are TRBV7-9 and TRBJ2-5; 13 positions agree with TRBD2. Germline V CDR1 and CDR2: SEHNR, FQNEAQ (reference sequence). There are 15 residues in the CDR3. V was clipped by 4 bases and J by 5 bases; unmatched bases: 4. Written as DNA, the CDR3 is TGTGCCAGCAGCTCCACTAGCGGGAGGGGGGAGACCCAGTACTTC. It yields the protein CASSSTSGRGETQYF.

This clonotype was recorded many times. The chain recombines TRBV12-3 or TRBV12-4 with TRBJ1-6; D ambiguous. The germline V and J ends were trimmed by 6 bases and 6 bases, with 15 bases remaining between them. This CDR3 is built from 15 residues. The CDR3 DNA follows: TGTGCCAGCAGGCCCGGCGGGCTGGGTAATTCACCCCTCCACTTT. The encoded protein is CASRPGGLGNSPLHF.

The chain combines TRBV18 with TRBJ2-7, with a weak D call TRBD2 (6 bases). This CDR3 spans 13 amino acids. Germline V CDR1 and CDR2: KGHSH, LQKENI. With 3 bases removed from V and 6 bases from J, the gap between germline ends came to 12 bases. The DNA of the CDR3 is TGTGCCAGCTCACCGAGACTAGAAAGCGAGCAGTACTTC. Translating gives CASSPRLESEQYF.

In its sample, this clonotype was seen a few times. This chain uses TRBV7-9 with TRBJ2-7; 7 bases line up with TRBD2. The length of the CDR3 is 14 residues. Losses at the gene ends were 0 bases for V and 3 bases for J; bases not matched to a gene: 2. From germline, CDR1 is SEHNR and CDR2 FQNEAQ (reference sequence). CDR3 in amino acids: CASSLAGDYYEQYF. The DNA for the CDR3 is TGTGCCAGCAGCTTAGCTGGGGACTACTACGAGCAGTACTTC.

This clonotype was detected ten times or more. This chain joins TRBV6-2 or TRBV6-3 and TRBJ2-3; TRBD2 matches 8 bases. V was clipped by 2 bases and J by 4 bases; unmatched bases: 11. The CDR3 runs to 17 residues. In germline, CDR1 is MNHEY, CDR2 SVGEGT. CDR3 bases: TGTGCCAGCAGTTACCCCTTGGAGAGCGGGAGACCAGATACGCAGTATTTT. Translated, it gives CASSYPLESGRPDTQYF.

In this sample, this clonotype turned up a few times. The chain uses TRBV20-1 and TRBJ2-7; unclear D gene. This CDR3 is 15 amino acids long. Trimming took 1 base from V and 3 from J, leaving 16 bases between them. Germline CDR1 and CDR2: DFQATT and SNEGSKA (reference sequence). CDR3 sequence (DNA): TGCAGTGCTAGAGGTTTTATGGACGAAGGCTACGAGCAGTACTTC. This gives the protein CSARGFMDEGYEQYF.

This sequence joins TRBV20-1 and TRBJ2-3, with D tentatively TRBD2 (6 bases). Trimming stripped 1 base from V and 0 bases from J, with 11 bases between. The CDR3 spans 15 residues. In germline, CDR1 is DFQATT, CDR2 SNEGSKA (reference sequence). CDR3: CSARVIAASTDTQYF. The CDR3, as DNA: TGCAGTGCTAGAGTGATAGCGGCTAGCACAGATACGCAGTATTTT.

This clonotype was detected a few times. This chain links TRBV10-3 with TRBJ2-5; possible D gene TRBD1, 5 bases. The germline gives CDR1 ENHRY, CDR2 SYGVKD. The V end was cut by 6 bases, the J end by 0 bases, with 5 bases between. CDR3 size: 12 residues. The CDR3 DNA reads TGTGCCATCAGGGACAACCAAGAGACCCAGTACTTC. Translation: CAIRDNQETQYF.

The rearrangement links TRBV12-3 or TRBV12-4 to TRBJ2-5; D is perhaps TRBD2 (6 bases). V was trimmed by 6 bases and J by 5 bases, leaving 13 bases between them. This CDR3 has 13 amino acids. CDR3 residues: CASSWGEVETQYF. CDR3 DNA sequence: TGTGCCAGCAGCTGGGGGGAGGTGGAGACCCAGTACTTC.

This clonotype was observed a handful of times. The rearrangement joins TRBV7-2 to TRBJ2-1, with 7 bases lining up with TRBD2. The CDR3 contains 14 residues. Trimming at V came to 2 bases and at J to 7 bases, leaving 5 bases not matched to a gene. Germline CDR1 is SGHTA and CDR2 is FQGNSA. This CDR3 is CASSLSGTLNEQFF. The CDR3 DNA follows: TGTGCCAGCAGCTTAAGCGGGACCCTAAATGAGCAGTTCTTC.

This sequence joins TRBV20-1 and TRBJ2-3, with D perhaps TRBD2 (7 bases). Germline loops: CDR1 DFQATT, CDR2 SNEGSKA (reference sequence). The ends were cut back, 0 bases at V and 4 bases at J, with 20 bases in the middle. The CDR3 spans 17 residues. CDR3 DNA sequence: TGCAGTGCTAGAGATCCGTGGGGGGGGGGCGGATCAGATACGCAGTATTTT. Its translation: CSARDPWGGGGSDTQYF.

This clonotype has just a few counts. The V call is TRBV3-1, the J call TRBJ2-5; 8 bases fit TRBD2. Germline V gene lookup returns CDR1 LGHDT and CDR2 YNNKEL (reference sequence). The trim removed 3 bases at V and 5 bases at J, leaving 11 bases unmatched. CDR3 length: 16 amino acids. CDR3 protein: CASSQAHLAGRETQYF. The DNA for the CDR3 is TGTGCCAGCAGCCAGGCCCACTTAGCGGGGCGGGAGACCCAGTACTTC.

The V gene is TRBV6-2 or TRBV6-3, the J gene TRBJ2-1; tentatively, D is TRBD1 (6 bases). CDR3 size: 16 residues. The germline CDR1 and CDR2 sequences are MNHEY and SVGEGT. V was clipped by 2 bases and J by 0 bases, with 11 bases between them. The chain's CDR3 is CASSYMGAPSYNEQFF. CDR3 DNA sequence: TGTGCCAGCAGTTACATGGGGGCGCCCTCCTACAATGAGCAGTTCTTC.

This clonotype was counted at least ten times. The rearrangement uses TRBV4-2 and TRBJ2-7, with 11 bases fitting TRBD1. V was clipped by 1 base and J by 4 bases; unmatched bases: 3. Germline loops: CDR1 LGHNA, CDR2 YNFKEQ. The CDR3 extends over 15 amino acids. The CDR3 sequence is CASSQGGTGGYEQYF. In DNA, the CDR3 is TGTGCCAGCAGCCAAGGGGGGACAGGGGGTTACGAGCAGTACTTC.

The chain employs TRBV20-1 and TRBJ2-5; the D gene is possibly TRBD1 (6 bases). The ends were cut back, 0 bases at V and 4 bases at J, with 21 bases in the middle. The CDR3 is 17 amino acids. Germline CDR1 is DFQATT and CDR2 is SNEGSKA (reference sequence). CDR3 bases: TGCAGTGCTAGAGATCATTCAGGGGACACCGGGGTAGAGACCCAGTACTTC. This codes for CSARDHSGDTGVETQYF.

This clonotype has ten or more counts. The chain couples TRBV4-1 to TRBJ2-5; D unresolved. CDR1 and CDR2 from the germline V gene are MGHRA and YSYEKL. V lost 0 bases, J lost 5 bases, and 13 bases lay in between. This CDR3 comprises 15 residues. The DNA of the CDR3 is TGCGCCAGCAGCCAAGAAGGGAACCCCGGGGAGACCCAGTACTTC. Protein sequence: CASSQEGNPGETQYF.

CDR3 loop: CSARFAGSYEQYF. The CDR3 bases are TGCAGTGCTAGATTCGCCGGCTCCTACGAGCAGTACTTC. This chain connects TRBV20-1 to TRBJ2-7; D is unresolved. CDR3 size: 13 residues. Germline V gives CDR1 DFQATT, CDR2 SNEGSKA (reference sequence). V shed 2 bases and J shed 0 bases, with 8 bases lying between them.

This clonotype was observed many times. The CDR3 nucleotides read TGCAGTGCTAGATCCCGGGACTGGAAAACTGAGCAGTTCTTC. This sequence encodes CSARSRDWKTEQFF. This chain uses TRBV20-1 with TRBJ2-1; D possibly corresponds to TRBD2 (6 bases). This CDR3 is built from 14 residues. Looked up from germline, CDR1 is DFQATT and CDR2 is SNEGSKA (reference sequence). The V gene lost 2 bases and the J gene lost 9 bases, with 17 bases spanning the gap.

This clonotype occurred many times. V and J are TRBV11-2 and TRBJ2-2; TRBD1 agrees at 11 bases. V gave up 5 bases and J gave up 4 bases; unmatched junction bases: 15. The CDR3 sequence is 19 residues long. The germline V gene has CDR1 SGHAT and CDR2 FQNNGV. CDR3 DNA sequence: TGTGCCAGCAGCCTTAGAGGGAGGACAGGGGGCTCCCCCACCGGGGAGCTGTTTTTT. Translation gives CASSLRGRTGGSPTGELFF.

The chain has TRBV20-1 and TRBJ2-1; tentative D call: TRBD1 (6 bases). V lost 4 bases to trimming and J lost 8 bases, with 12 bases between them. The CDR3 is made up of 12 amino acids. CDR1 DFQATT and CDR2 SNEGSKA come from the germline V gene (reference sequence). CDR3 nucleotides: TGCAGTGCTAAGTATCACAGGGATGAGCAGTTCTTC. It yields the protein CSAKYHRDEQFF.

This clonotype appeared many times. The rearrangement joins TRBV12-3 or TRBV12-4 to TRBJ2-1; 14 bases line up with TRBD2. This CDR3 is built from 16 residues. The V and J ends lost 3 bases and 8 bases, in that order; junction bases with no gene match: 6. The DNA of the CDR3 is TGTGCCAGCAGTTTCATGACTAGCGGGGGGGGGCATGAGCAGTTCTTC. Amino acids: CASSFMTSGGGHEQFF.

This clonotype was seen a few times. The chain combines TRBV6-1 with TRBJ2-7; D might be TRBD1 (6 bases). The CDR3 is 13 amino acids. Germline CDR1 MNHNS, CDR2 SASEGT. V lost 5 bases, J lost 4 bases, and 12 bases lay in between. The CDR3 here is CASSPLRGYEQYF. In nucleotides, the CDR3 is TGTGCCAGCAGTCCGCTTAGGGGGTACGAGCAGTACTTC.